The present entry profiles one TCR beta chain with its context. Its antigen is currently unknown. The ends lost 6 bases at V and 2 bases at J; junction bases unmatched: 5. Germline CDR1 MDHEN, CDR2 SYDVKM. There are 14 residues in the CDR3. PCR amplification relied on 60 Vbeta primers (plus 13 Jbeta primers). Sequenced by immunoSEQ multiplex PCR; TCRdb stores in-frame clones only, minus some. The sample includes about 150,000 clones, about four fifths of them seen just once. This specimen comes from a study of cytomegalovirus exposure and HLA in healthy donors. About the research overall: Of the donors genotyped, some 400 in all, over 80% fell in the Caucasian-associated ancestry cluster. Study-wide points: One variant, a missense change in DCLRE1C, was linked in a later analysis to TCR beta V- and J-gene trimming.

The sequenced sample was PBMCs. This sequence joins TRBV28 and TRBJ2-5; 8 nucleotides line up with TRBD2. The clonotype originates from a man aged 45-60 years in good health and CMV-seropositive. The CDR3 coding sequence is TGTGCCAGCAGCGGGGGGGTTAATCAAGAGACCCAGTACTTC. Its translation is CASSGGVNQETQYF.